This T cell receptor (beta chain) was obtained from a study of regulatory T cells in long-lasting Graves disease. This clonotype was observed many times. Its target is not known. Time point described: newly diagnosed GD, antithyroid drugs for less than 3 months. PBMCs provided the RNA from which the TCR library was made. Sequencing libraries for TCR beta were prepared with iRepertoire HTBI primers and Arm-PCR of CDR3 regions. TCRdb processed the multiplex PCR reads anew with MiXCR; each CDR3 protein has one entry. The sample yields about 500,000 distinct CDR3 sequences, 15% to 20% seen once. Study observations and caveats: Blood alone, not thyroid tissue, was studied.

These records were also assigned to another study, of T cells in Graves' hyperthyroidism and ophthalmopathy. That paper states: Initially, a first-round RT-PCR of the TCR CDR3 employed the HTBI primer set.

The sequence was obtained from a man in his forties with Graves disease. The sequencing used peripheral blood mononuclear cells (PBMCs), collected at new diagnosis, from a patient treated with antithyroid drugs.

CDR3 DNA: TGTGCCAGCAGCCCCGGAGGGGAGGGTTGGTACAATGAGCAGTTCTTC. It yields the protein CASSPGGEGWYNEQFF. The J gene is TRBJ2-1, the V gene TRBV11-1; TRBD2 agrees at 7 bases. Trimming took 5 bases from V and 4 from J; bases not matched to a gene: 11. This CDR3 has 16 residues. CDR1 is SGHAT, CDR2 FQDESV, per germline (reference sequence).